The 26 T cell receptor beta chains below come from one sample, sequenced in a study of Ad26.COV2.S vaccination and SARS-CoV-2 variants. Profiled with immunoSEQ multiplex PCR; TCRdb holds only in-frame clones, not every one. The sample lists some 270,000 clones, roughly 89% occurring once. The sample's treatment: roughly 18 received Ad26.COV2.S at low or high dose, single or two shots; several received placebo; per-sample allocation not given. Collection of samples fell on day 63 after the first vaccine or placebo injection. The starting material was peripheral blood, obtained in a trial of Ad26.COV2.S vaccine versus placebo. The receptors stem from a person between 18 and 60 years old who received the Ad26.COV2.S COVID-19 vaccine or a placebo.

V usage is TRBV7-2 and J usage is TRBJ1-5, with a tentative D call TRBD1 (6 bases). Trimming stripped 1 base from V and 4 bases from J, with 11 bases between. The CDR3 has 15 residues. The germline CDR1 and CDR2 sequences are SGHTA and FQGNSA. CDR3 nucleotide sequence: TGTGCCAGCAGCTTAGAACAGGGAGGTAATCAGCCCCAGCATTTT. Translation gives CASSLEQGGNQPQHF.

The chain combines TRBV4-1 with TRBJ1-3; 7 bases are shared with TRBD1. Germline V gene data show CDR1 as MGHRA and CDR2 as YSYEKL. CDR3 size: 17 residues. The ends lost 1 base at V and 0 bases at J; junction bases unmatched: 6. In DNA form, the CDR3 reads TGCGCCAGCAGCCAAGCTGACAGGGTCCACTCTGGAAACACCATATATTTT. This codes for CASSQADRVHSGNTIYF.

V gene TRBV4-1 combines with J gene TRBJ2-3; D is unresolved. Trimming removed 6 bases at V and 2 bases at J, with 9 bases between. The CDR3 has 13 residues. Germline assignment: CDR1 MGHRA and CDR2 YSYEKL. Here the CDR3 DNA reads TGCGCCAGCAGAAGGGCAGTCACAGATACGCAGTATTTT. This codes for CASRRAVTDTQYF.

In its sample, this clone was seen once. The chain employs TRBV27 and TRBJ1-2; D gene ambiguous. Germline V gives CDR1 MNHEY, CDR2 SMNVEV (reference sequence). V was shortened by 3 bases and J by 4 bases, with 9 bases between the two germline ends. The CDR3 has 13 residues. Here the CDR3 reads CASSFRAAYGYTF. The CDR3, as DNA: TGTGCCAGCAGTTTCCGGGCTGCCTATGGCTACACCTTC.

The J gene is TRBJ2-7, the V gene TRBV6-5; 7 bases are shared with TRBD1. V gave up 2 bases and J gave up 1 base; unmatched junction bases: 2. This CDR3 is built from 14 residues. The germline gives CDR1 MNHEY, CDR2 SVGAGI. CDR3 protein: CASSYPTGSYEQYV. The CDR3 DNA sequence: TGTGCCAGCAGTTACCCGACAGGGTCCTACGAGCAGTACGTC.

The J gene is TRBJ1-1, the V gene TRBV6-5; 7 positions agree with TRBD1. Germline V gene sequence: CDR1 MNHEY, CDR2 SVGAGI. The ends lost 2 bases at V and 5 bases at J; junction bases unmatched: 2. The CDR3 contains 13 residues. The CDR3 nucleotides read TGTGCCAGCAGTTACGGCAGGGGGACTGAAGCTTTCTTT. As protein: CASSYGRGTEAFF.

This clone was observed a single time. The chain uses TRBV15 and TRBJ2-3; D remains ambiguous. The ends were cut back, 0 bases at V and 3 bases at J, with 7 bases in the middle. This CDR3 is built from 14 residues. In germline, CDR1 is LNHNV, CDR2 YYDKDF (reference sequence). DNA for the CDR3: TGTGCCACCAGCAGAGATCTGGGGACAGATACGCAGTATTTT. Its protein is CATSRDLGTDTQYF.

V is TRBV12-3 or TRBV12-4 and J is TRBJ2-1; D gene ambiguous. The CDR3 contains 11 residues. V was clipped by 3 bases and J by 7 bases, with 4 bases between them. The CDR3 is CASSFVNEQFF. The CDR3, as DNA: TGTGCCAGCAGTTTTGTGAATGAGCAGTTCTTC.

CDR3 nucleotide sequence: TGTGCCGGAACCGGGACAGGGACCACAGATACGCAGTATTTT. Translating gives CAGTGTGTTDTQYF. The rearrangement links TRBV6-6 to TRBJ2-3; 9 bases align to TRBD1. Losses at the gene ends were 11 bases for V and 2 bases for J; bases not matched to a gene: 8. The germline CDR1 and CDR2 sequences are MNHNY and SVGAGI (reference sequence). The CDR3 covers 14 residues.

V is TRBV7-2 and J is TRBJ2-2, with unresolved D. This CDR3 is 14 amino acids long. Trimming removed 5 bases from V and 5 bases from J, with 12 bases in between. CDR1 and CDR2 (germline): SGHTA, FQGNSA. This CDR3 reads CASSHGQKTGELFF. The CDR3 DNA reads TGTGCCAGCAGCCACGGGCAGAAAACCGGGGAGCTGTTTTTT. The full variable domain, in which reference TRBV7-2 and TRBJ2-2 provide the parts outside the CDR3, is GAGVSQSPSNKVTEKGKDVELRCDPISGHTALYWYRQSLGQGLEFLIYFQGNSAPDKSGLPSDRFSAERTGGSVSTLTIQRTQQEDSAVYLCASSHGQKTGELFFGEGSRLTVL.

The chain combines TRBV21-1 with TRBJ1-1. TRBV21-1 is shown as a pseudogene. CDR3 length: 16 residues. CDR3 sequence (DNA): TGTGCTAGCAGCATAAGGGCCGGCCAGAAGTGGACTGAAGCTTTCTTT. Its translation is CASSIRAGQKWTEAFF.

The V and J genes are TRBV15 and TRBJ2-7; tentatively, D is TRBD1 (6 bases). Germline V gene data show CDR1 as LNHNV and CDR2 as YYDKDF (reference sequence). Trimming cost V 1 base and J 5 bases, with 12 bases left between them. The CDR3 runs 14 residues. The CDR3 protein is CATSRARGSDEQYF. CDR3 in DNA: TGTGCCACCAGCAGAGCCAGGGGTAGTGACGAGCAGTACTTC.

This clone was seen just once. The J gene is TRBJ2-1, the V gene TRBV11-2; 8 bases agree with TRBD2. This CDR3 has 15 residues. Looked up from germline, CDR1 is SGHAT and CDR2 is FQNNGV. V gave up 5 bases and J gave up 9 bases; unmatched junction bases: 12. The chain's CDR3 is CASSPRGAQRGEQFF. CDR3 in DNA: TGTGCCAGCAGCCCGCGGGGGGCCCAAAGGGGTGAGCAGTTCTTC.

The rearrangement joins TRBV19 to TRBJ2-7; 10 bases map to TRBD2. The V gene end was trimmed by 3 bases and the J gene end by 0 bases; junction bases not matched to a gene: 17. Germline CDR1 is LNHDA and CDR2 is SQIVND (reference sequence). The CDR3 covers 20 residues. CDR3 sequence (DNA): TGTGCCAGTAGTATTAGAAGGATTTTAAATAGCGGGGGGTACTCCTACGAGCAGTACTTC. The encoded protein is CASSIRRILNSGGYSYEQYF.

The J gene is TRBJ2-2, the V gene TRBV5-4; tentative D call: TRBD2 (7 bases). CDR3 size: 16 residues. Germline V lookup: CDR1 SGHNT, CDR2 YYREEE (reference sequence). Trimming removed 4 bases at V and 4 bases at J, with 17 bases between. The CDR3, as DNA: TGTGCCAGCAGCCCTGGGGGCGGGGGAGGCACCGGGGAGCTGTTTTTT. Its protein is CASSPGGGGGTGELFF.

This clone occurred a few times. The rearrangement links TRBV2 to TRBJ2-2; the match to TRBD2 covers 10 bases. Germline lookup yields CDR1 SNHLY and CDR2 FYNNEI. This CDR3 is built from 15 residues. The trim removed 1 base at V and 7 bases at J, leaving 3 bases unmatched. CDR3 DNA sequence: TGTGCCAGCAGTGAAGTCTTAGCGGGAGGCGGGGAGCTGTTTTTT. It translates to CASSEVLAGGGELFF.

This sequence joins TRBV7-2 and TRBJ2-2; D tentatively reads TRBD1 or TRBD2 (5 bases each). Trimming removed 1 base from V and 6 bases from J, with 9 bases in between. Looked up from germline, CDR1 is SGHTA and CDR2 is FQGNSA. This CDR3 comprises 14 residues. CDR3 region: CASSLDGGAGELFF. The DNA for the CDR3 is TGTGCCAGCAGCTTAGATGGGGGAGCCGGGGAGCTGTTTTTT.

The gene calls are TRBV13 and TRBJ2-1; 9 nucleotides match TRBD1. J gave up 8 bases and V 4 bases, and 9 bases lay outside the gene matches. CDR1 is PRHDT and CDR2 is FYEKMQ in the germline V gene (reference sequence). There are 15 residues in the CDR3. The CDR3 bases are TGTGCCAGCAGCTACAGGACAGGGGTAGGCGATGAGCAGTTCTTC. The encoded protein is CASSYRTGVGDEQFF. The variable domain in full, completed from reference TRBV13 and TRBJ2-1, reads AAGVIQSPRHLIKEKRETATLKCYPIPRHDTVYWYQQGPGQDPQFLISFYEKMQSDKGSIPDRFSAQQFSDYHSELNMSSLELGDSALYFCASSYRTGVGDEQFFGPGTRLTVL.

This clone was observed once. The V gene is TRBV24-1, the J gene TRBJ2-3, with TRBD2 matching over 9 bases. The CDR3 has 17 amino acids. The germline V gene encodes CDR1 KGHDR and CDR2 SFDVKD. Trimming cost V 0 bases and J 0 bases; bases outside gene matches: 3. In DNA, the CDR3 is TGTGCCACCAGTGATTTGGCGGGGGGGCCTAGCACAGATACGCAGTATTTT. It encodes CATSDLAGGPSTDTQYF.

A single count supports this clone. The chain recombines TRBV6-6 with TRBJ1-4; no clear D. V was cut by 5 bases and J by 5 bases, with 9 bases left in between. The CDR3 covers 13 residues. Looked up from germline, CDR1 is MNHNY and CDR2 is SVGAGI (reference sequence). The CDR3 reads CASSLLGNEKLFF. In nucleotides, the CDR3 is TGTGCCAGCAGTCTTCTTGGGAATGAAAAACTGTTTTTT.

The genes are TRBV10-3 and TRBJ2-3, with no clear D. Trimming removed 5 bases at V and 1 base at J, with 19 bases between. CDR1 ENHRY and CDR2 SYGVKD come from the germline V gene. The CDR3 extends over 17 amino acids. The CDR3, as DNA: TGTGCCATCAGTTTGCGTGTCAGTTCCCTAGGCACAGATACGCAGTATTTT. Protein: CAISLRVSSLGTDTQYF.

V and J are TRBV18 and TRBJ1-1; D is possibly TRBD1 (5 bases). V gave up 6 bases and J gave up 4 bases, with 15 bases separating them. Per the germline V gene, CDR1 is KGHSH and CDR2 is LQKENI. The CDR3 length is 14 residues. The CDR3 sequence: CASSQTGRVTEAFF. The CDR3 DNA reads as TGTGCCAGCTCTCAAACGGGGCGGGTCACTGAAGCTTTCTTT.

This clone was observed a single time. The chain couples TRBV3-1 (or the pseudogene TRBV3-2) to TRBJ2-7, with a possible D match to TRBD1 (6 bases). The CDR3 is made up of 13 amino acids. The V end was cut by 4 bases, the J end by 3 bases, with 10 bases between. Germline loops: CDR1 LGHDT, CDR2 YNNKEL (reference sequence). In nucleotides, the CDR3 is TGTGCCAGCAGCCTTTCAGGGGTCTACGAGCAGTACGTC. It codes for CASSLSGVYEQYV.

The sample holds one count of this clone. This chain links TRBV7-9 with TRBJ1-1; weak D call: TRBD1 (5 bases). CDR1 is SEHNR, CDR2 FQNEAQ, per germline (reference sequence). The CDR3 has 13 residues. V shed 3 bases and J shed 4 bases, with 9 bases lying between them. CDR3 nucleotide sequence: TGTGCCAGCAGCTTTGAAAGGGGCACTGAAGCTTTCTTT. Residues: CASSFERGTEAFF.

The rearrangement joins TRBV7-9 to TRBJ1-5, with D possibly matching TRBD1 (6 bases). Trimming pared 3 bases from V and 2 bases from J, leaving 11 bases between. Germline CDR1 reads SEHNR; CDR2 reads FQNEAQ (reference sequence). This CDR3 contains 15 residues. The CDR3 loop reads CASSFQGNGNQPQHF. The CDR3 DNA follows: TGTGCCAGCAGCTTCCAGGGGAATGGCAATCAGCCCCAGCATTTT.

The chain uses TRBV27 and TRBJ1-4; no clear D. Germline CDR1 reads MNHEY; CDR2 reads SMNVEV (reference sequence). The CDR3 contains 15 residues. With 6 bases removed from V and 4 bases from J, the gap between germline ends came to 15 bases. CDR3 bases: TGTGCCAGCAGCAAGCGTCGGGGTGTTAATGAAAAACTGTTTTTT. Its protein is CASSKRRGVNEKLFF.